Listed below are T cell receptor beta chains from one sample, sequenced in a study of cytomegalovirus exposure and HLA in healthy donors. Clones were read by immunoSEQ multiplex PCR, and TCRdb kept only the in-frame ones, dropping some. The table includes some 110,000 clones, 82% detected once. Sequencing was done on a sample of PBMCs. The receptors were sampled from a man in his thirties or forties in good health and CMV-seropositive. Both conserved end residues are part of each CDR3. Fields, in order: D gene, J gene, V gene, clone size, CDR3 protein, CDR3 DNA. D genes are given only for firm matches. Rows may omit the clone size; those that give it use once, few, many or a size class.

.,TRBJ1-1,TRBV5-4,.,CASSTRKTGLLSEAFF,TGTGCCAGCAGCACGCGGAAGACCGGCTTGCTCTCTGAAGCTTTCTTT
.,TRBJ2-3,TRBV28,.,CASSLEVDTQYF,TGTGCCAGCAGTTTGGAGGTAGATACGCAGTATTTT
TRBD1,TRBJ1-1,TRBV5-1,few,CASHQDRGGTEAFF,TGCGCCAGCCATCAGGACAGGGGTGGGACTGAAGCTTTCTTT
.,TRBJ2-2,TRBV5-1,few,CASSRPDTNTGELFF,TGCGCCAGCAGCCGCCCGGACACGAACACCGGGGAGCTGTTTTTT
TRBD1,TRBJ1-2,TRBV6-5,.,CASRWDSEDSYGYTF,TGTGCCAGCAGGTGGGACAGTGAAGATAGCTATGGCTACACCTTC
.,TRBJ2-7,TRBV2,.,CASSTSYEQYF,TGTGCCAGCAGTACCTCCTACGAGCAGTACTTC
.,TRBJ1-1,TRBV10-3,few,CAISESVKNTEAFF,TGTGCCATCAGTGAGTCCGTAAAGAACACTGAAGCTTTCTTT
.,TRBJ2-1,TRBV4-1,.,CASNSFPYRHEQFF,TGCGCCAGCAATTCATTCCCTTACAGACATGAGCAGTTCTTC
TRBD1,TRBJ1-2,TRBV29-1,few,CSVERNRGEGYTF,TGCAGCGTTGAAAGAAACAGGGGCGAGGGCTACACCTTC
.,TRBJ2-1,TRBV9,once,CASSVVGRASYNEQFF,TGTGCCAGCAGCGTAGTAGGCAGGGCGAGTTACAATGAGCAGTTCTTC
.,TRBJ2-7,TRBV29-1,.,CSVEIKGVYEQYF,TGCAGCGTTGAAATAAAGGGGGTCTACGAGCAGTACTTC
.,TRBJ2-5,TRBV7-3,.,CASSLRQQETQYF,TGTGCCAGCAGCTTAAGGCAACAAGAGACCCAGTACTTC
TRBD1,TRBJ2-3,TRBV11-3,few,CASSLDRGRQDTQYF,TGTGCCAGCAGCTTGGACAGGGGGCGACAAGATACGCAGTATTTT
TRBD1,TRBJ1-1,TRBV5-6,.,CASSSEGGGSVLVTEAFF,TGTGCCAGCAGCTCCGAAGGGGGCGGATCCGTACTAGTAACTGAAGCTTTCTTT
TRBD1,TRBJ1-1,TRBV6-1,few,CASKTGYTEAFF,TGTGCCAGTAAGACAGGGTACACTGAAGCTTTCTTT
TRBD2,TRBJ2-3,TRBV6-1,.,CATKREPSTDTQYF,TGTGCCACCAAGCGGGAGCCTAGCACAGATACGCAGTATTTT
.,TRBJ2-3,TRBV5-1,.,CASSFDARDTQYF,TGCGCCAGCAGCTTCGATGCTAGGGATACGCAGTATTTT
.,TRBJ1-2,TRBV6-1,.,CASSAVGPTVNYGYTF,TGTGCCAGCAGTGCGGTAGGCCCGACTGTTAACTATGGCTACACCTTC
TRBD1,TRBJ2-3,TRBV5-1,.,CASSNDRGGDTQYF,TGCGCCAGCAGCAACGACAGGGGTGGAGATACGCAGTATTTT
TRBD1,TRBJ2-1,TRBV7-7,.,CASSSGQESYNEQFF,TGTGCCAGCAGCTCCGGACAGGAGTCCTACAATGAGCAGTTCTTC
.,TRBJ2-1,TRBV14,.,CASSQVRNEQFF,TGTGCCAGCAGCCAAGTTAGAAATGAGCAGTTCTTC
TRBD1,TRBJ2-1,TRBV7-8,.,CASSRSTGNEQFF,TGTGCCAGCAGTCGTTCGACAGGGAACGAGCAGTTCTTC
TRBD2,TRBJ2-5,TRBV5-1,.,CASTPASGRAGEETQYF,TGCGCCAGCACCCCCGCTAGCGGGAGGGCCGGGGAAGAGACCCAGTACTTC
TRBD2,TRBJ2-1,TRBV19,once,CASSIRGGPNEQFF,TGTGCCAGTAGTATCCGGGGGGGCCCCAATGAGCAGTTCTTC